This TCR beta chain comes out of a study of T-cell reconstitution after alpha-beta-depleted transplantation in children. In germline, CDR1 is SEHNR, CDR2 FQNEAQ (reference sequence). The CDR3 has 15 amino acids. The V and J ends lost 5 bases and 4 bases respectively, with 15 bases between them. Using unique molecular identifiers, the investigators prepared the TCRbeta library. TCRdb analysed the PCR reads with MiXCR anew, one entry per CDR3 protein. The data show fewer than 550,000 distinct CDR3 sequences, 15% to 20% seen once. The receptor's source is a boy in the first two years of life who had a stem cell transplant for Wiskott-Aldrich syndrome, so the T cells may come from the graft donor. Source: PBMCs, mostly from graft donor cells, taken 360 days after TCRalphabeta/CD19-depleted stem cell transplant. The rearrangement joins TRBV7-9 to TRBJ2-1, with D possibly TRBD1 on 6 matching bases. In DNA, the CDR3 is TGTGCCAGCAGCCACCGGGACAAAAAATACAATGAGCAGTTCTTC. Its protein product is CASSHRDKKYNEQFF.